The table lists the clone carrying this T cell receptor beta chain with a few counts. Its antigen is not known. TCRdb processed the reads anew with MiXCR; each CDR3 protein has one entry. The sample includes roughly 230,000 distinct CDR3 sequences, around 15% seen only once; the top ten take around 43%. The CDR3 has 16 amino acids. V lost 7 bases and J lost 0; bases outside the gene matches: 11. Germline assignment: CDR1 MNHEY and CDR2 SVGEGT. These data belong to a study of T cell repertoires in cytomegalovirus infection. Whole-study context: Indications came from public TCR beta signatures; they pointed to CMV infection and to a matching HLA type.

Overall study findings and caveats: HLA-C-restricted TCR beta clonotypes specific for CMV led the ex vivo response. The cumulative frequency of public TCR beta families distinguished individuals who carried CMV together with the relevant HLA.

V and J are TRBV6-2 or TRBV6-3 and TRBJ2-5, with 7 positions matching TRBD1. The receptor was derived from a human donor in good health (CMV status not recorded). Some clones in this sample may be carry-over from other donors' samples. The sample consisted of CD8+ T cells from PBMCs. CDR3 sequence (DNA): TGTGCCAGCACCGAATCCGACAGGGAGTACCAAGAGACCCAGTACTTC. Its protein is CASTESDREYQETQYF.